The 14 T cell receptor beta chains below were found in one sample sequenced in a study of T cells in Graves' hyperthyroidism and ophthalmopathy. Amplified TCR beta CDR3 regions derived from RNA transcripts. The HTBI set primed first-round TCR CDR3 RT-PCR. TCRdb redid the calling of the multiplex PCR reads with MiXCR, one entry per CDR3 protein. Of about 250,000 distinct CDR3 sequences detected, roughly a quarter appear once; the ten largest clones hold approximately 35%. Sequencing was carried out using blood. All receptors come from a middle-aged woman with Graves' ophthalmopathy.

In this sample, this clonotype turned up many times. The chain is built from TRBV18 and TRBJ1-1; 7 bases agree with TRBD1. V lost 5 bases, J lost 0 bases, and 3 bases stayed unmatched. CDR1 and CDR2 from the germline V gene are KGHSH and LQKENI. CDR3 length: 14 residues. CDR3 nucleotide sequence: TGTGCCAGCTCAGAGGACAGGTTGAACACTGAAGCTTTCTTT. Protein sequence: CASSEDRLNTEAFF.

This clonotype has more than one count but fewer than ten. J is TRBJ1-2 and V is TRBV12-3 or TRBV12-4, with D maybe TRBD1 (6 bases). The CDR3 is 14 amino acids. V lost 6 bases to trimming and J lost 7 bases, with 18 bases between them. CDR3 sequence: CASSIRGGAFGYTF. Here the CDR3 DNA reads TGTGCCAGCAGCATCCGCGGGGGGGCCTTTGGCTACACCTTC.

The rearrangement joins TRBV6-1 to TRBJ1-2; possible D gene TRBD1, 5 bases. In germline, CDR1 is MNHNS, CDR2 SASEGT. V was trimmed by 8 bases and J by 4 bases, leaving 14 bases between them. The CDR3 consists of 13 residues. The CDR3 sequence is CASGGGSRYGYTF. As DNA, the CDR3 is TGTGCCAGCGGGGGGGGGAGTCGCTATGGCTACACCTTC.

This clonotype was counted ten times or more. The V and J genes are TRBV11-2 and TRBJ2-2; TRBD2 might be the D (5 bases). The V gene's germline CDR1 is SGHAT and CDR2 FQNNGV. This CDR3 region has 16 residues. V gave up 5 bases and J gave up 5 bases, with 18 bases separating them. The DNA of the CDR3 is TGTGCCAGCAGCCGGTCCAGGACTTTTGGAACCGGGGAGCTGTTTTTT. It specifies CASSRSRTFGTGELFF.

This clonotype has ten or more counts. The chain has TRBV9 and TRBJ2-2; 8 nucleotides match TRBD1. This CDR3 has 15 amino acids. Germline lookup yields CDR1 SGDLS and CDR2 YYNGEE. With 0 bases clipped from V and 3 bases from J, the junction kept 1 base outside the gene matches. CDR3 in amino acids: CASSVGGQDTGELFF. The CDR3 coding sequence is TGTGCCAGCAGCGTAGGGGGACAGGACACCGGGGAGCTGTTTTTT.

The rearrangement links TRBV12-5 to TRBJ1-1; D not resolved. CDR1 and CDR2 from the germline V gene are LGHNT and FRNRAP. CDR3 size: 12 residues. Trimming left V 0 bases short and J 5 bases short, with 4 bases between. This chain's CDR3 is CASGLVGTEAFF. The CDR3 DNA reads TGTGCTAGTGGTTTGGTAGGGACTGAAGCTTTCTTT. Together with reference TRBV12-5 and TRBJ1-1, the CDR3 gives the full variable domain: DARVTQTPRHKVTEMGQEVTMRCQPILGHNTVFWYRQTMMQGLELLAYFRNRAPLDDSGMPKDRFSAEMPDATLATLKIQPSEPRDSAVYFCASGLVGTEAFFGQGTRLTVV.

The chain uses TRBV24-1 and TRBJ2-7; 8 bases are shared with TRBD1. This CDR3 contains 14 residues. The germline V gene encodes CDR1 KGHDR and CDR2 SFDVKD. V dropped 9 bases and J dropped 1; count of bases not matched to a gene: 7. The CDR3 coding sequence is TGTGCCACCCGCCGGACAGGGACTTCCTACGAGCAGTACTTC. It specifies CATRRTGTSYEQYF.

This clonotype was counted ten times or more. This rearrangement joins TRBV28 to TRBJ2-5; D is uncertain. The V and J ends lost 6 bases and 3 bases respectively, with 14 bases between them. The CDR3 extends over 14 amino acids. From germline, CDR1 is MDHEN and CDR2 SYDVKM. In DNA form, the CDR3 reads TGTGCCAGCAGCGCCTGGGAAGGTAAAGAGACCCAGTACTTC. It encodes CASSAWEGKETQYF.

The gene calls are TRBV28 and TRBJ2-7, with D perhaps given as TRBD1 or TRBD2 (5 bases each). The V end lost 5 bases, the J end lost 3 bases, and 14 bases lay between the germline ends. The CDR3 is 14 amino acids. Germline values: CDR1 MDHEN, CDR2 SYDVKM. CDR3 region: CASSGDREVYEQYF. In DNA, the CDR3 is TGTGCCAGCAGTGGGGACCGAGAGGTCTACGAGCAGTACTTC.

This clonotype has at least ten counts. The chain uses TRBV6-1 and TRBJ1-5, with D maybe TRBD1 (6 bases). CDR3 length: 14 amino acids. The V and J ends lost 6 bases and 5 bases respectively, with 14 bases between them. The germline CDR1 and CDR2 sequences are MNHNS and SASEGT. The CDR3 sequence: CASSETGFDQPQHF. CDR3 DNA: TGTGCCAGCAGCGAAACAGGGTTCGATCAGCCCCAGCATTTT.

This clonotype was seen repeatedly, ten times or more. The J gene is TRBJ2-7, the V gene TRBV29-1, with 10 bases identical to TRBD1. The CDR3 has 12 amino acids. With 6 bases clipped from V and 3 bases from J, the junction kept 2 bases outside the gene matches. Germline V lookup: CDR1 SQVTM, CDR2 ANQGSEA. CDR3 bases: TGCAGCGTAAGGGACAGGGGCTACGAGCAGTACTTC. This sequence encodes CSVRDRGYEQYF.

This clonotype has a count of ten or more. This may arise from a read error, as a much more abundant clone is one base away. V and J are TRBV2 and TRBJ2-7; 7 bases map to TRBD1. Losses at the gene ends were 5 bases for V and 3 bases for J; bases not matched to a gene: 4. CDR3 size: 13 residues. Germline V gene sequence: CDR1 SNHLY, CDR2 FYNNEI. The CDR3, as DNA: TGTGCCAGCAGTACCGGGACAGACTACGAGCAGTACTTC. Protein product: CASSTGTDYEQYF.

In this sample, this clonotype turned up a few times. J is TRBJ2-6 and V is TRBV30, with 9 nucleotides matching TRBD1. Unmatched junction bases numbered 2, after V lost 3 bases and J lost 2 bases. CDR1 and CDR2 (germline): GTSNPN, SVGIG (reference sequence). This CDR3 is 15 amino acids long. In DNA form, the CDR3 reads TGTGCCTGGAGAACAGGGGGCACTGGGGCCAACGTCCTGACTTTC. This encodes CAWRTGGTGANVLTF.

Only one count was recorded for this clonotype. The CDR3 loop is CASSLTRRFSYEQYF. CDR3 nucleotides: TGTGCCAGCAGTTTAACCCGGCGGTTCTCCTACGAGCAGTACTTC. The gene calls are TRBV28 and TRBJ2-7; D uncertain. The germline V and J ends were trimmed by 2 bases and 0 bases, with 11 bases remaining between them. CDR3 length: 15 amino acids. Germline CDR1 and CDR2: MDHEN and SYDVKM.